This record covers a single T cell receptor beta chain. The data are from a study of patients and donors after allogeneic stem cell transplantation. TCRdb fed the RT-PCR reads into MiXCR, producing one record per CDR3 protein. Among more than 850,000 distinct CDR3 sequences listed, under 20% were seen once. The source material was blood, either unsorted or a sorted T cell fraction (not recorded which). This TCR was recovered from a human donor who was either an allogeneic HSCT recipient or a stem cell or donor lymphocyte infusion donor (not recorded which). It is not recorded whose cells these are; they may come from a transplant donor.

The CDR3 region is CSARAEAGGTDTQYF. CDR3 DNA: TGCAGTGCTAGAGCGGAAGCGGGAGGGACAGATACGCAGTATTTT. The chain combines TRBV20-1 with TRBJ2-3; 10 bases are a match to TRBD2. Germline CDR1 is DFQATT and CDR2 is SNEGSKA (reference sequence). V shed 1 base, J shed 3 bases, and the junction held 4 bases outside the gene matches. This CDR3 region has 15 residues.